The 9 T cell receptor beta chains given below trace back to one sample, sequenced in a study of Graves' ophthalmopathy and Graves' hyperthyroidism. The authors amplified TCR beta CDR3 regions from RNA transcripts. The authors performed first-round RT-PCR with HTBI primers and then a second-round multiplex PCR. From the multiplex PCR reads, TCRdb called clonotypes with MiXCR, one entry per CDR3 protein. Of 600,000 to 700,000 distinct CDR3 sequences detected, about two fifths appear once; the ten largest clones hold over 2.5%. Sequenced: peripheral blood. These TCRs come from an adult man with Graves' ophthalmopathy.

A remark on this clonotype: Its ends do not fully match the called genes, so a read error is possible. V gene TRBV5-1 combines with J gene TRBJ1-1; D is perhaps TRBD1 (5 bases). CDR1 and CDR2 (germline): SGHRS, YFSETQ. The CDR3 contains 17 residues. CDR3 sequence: CASSQESFGAMNTEAFF. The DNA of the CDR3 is TGTGCCAGCAGCCAAGAGTCGTTTGGGGCCATGAACACTGAAGCTTTCTTT.

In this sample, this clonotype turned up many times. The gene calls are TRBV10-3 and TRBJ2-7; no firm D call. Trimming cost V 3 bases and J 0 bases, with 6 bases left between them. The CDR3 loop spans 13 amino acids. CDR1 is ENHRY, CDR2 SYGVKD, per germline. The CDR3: CAISDSSSYEQYF. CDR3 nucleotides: TGTGCCATCAGTGACTCGAGCTCCTACGAGCAGTACTTC.

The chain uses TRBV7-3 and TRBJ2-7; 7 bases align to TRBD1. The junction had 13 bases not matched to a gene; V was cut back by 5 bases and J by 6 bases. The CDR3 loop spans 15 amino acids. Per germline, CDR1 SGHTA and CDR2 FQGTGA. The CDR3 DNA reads TGTGCCAGCAGCATCCAAGGGGGACAGTCGCGCGAGCAGTACTTC. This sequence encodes CASSIQGGQSREQYF.

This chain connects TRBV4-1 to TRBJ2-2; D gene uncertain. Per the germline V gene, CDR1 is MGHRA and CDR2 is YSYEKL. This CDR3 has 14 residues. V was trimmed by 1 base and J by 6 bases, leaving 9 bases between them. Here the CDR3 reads CASSQVRSSGELFF. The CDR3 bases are TGCGCCAGCAGCCAAGTTAGGAGTTCCGGGGAGCTGTTTTTT.

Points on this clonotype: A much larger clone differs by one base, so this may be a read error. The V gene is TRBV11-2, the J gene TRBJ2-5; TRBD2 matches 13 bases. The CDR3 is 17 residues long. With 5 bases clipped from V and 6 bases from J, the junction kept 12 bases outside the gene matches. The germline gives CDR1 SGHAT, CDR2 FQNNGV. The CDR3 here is CASSTVGLAGVRQTQYF. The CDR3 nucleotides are TGTGCCAGCAGCACAGTAGGACTAGCGGGAGTGAGGCAGACCCAGTACTTC. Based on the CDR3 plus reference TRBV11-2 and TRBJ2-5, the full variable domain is EAGVAQSPRYKIIEKRQSVAFWCNPISGHATLYWYQQILGQGPKLLIQFQNNGVVDDSQLPKDRFSAERLKGVDSTLKIQPAKLEDSAVYLCASSTVGLAGVRQTQYFGPGTRLLVL.

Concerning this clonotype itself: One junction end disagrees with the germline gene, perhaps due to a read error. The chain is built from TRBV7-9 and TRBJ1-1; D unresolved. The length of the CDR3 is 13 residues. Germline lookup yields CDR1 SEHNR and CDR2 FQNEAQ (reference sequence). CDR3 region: CASSSQWNTEAFF. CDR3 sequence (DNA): TGCGCCAGCAGTTCCCAGTGGAACACTGAAGCTTTCTTT. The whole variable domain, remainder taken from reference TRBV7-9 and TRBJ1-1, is DTGVSQNPRHKITKRGQNVTFRCDPISEHNRLYWYRQTLGQGPEFLTYFQNEAQLEKSRLLSDRFSAERPKGSFSTLEIQRTEQGDSAMYLCASSSQWNTEAFFGQGTRLTVV.

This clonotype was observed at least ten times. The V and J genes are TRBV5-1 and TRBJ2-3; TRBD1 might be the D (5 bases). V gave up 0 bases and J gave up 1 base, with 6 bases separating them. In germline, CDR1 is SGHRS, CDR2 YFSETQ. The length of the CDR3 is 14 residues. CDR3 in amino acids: CASSLGQCTDTQYF. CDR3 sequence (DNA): TGCGCCAGCAGCTTGGGACAGTGCACAGATACGCAGTATTTT.

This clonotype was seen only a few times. CDR3 DNA: TGCAGTGCTAGAGGGGGTTGGGGCCCAAACTATGGCTACACCTTC. Translating gives CSARGGWGPNYGYTF. The V call is TRBV20-1, the J call TRBJ1-2, with D possibly being TRBD1 (5 bases). The CDR3 extends over 15 amino acids. Germline CDR1 and CDR2: DFQATT and SNEGSKA (reference sequence). The V end was cut by 1 base, the J end by 2 bases, with 14 bases between.

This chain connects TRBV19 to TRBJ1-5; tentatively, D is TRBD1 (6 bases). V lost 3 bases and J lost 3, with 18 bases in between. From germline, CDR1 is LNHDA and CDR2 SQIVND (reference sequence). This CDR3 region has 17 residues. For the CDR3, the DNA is TGTGCCAGTAGTATCCCCCTAGGGGGGCGATCCAATCAGCCCCAGCATTTT. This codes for CASSIPLGGRSNQPQHF.